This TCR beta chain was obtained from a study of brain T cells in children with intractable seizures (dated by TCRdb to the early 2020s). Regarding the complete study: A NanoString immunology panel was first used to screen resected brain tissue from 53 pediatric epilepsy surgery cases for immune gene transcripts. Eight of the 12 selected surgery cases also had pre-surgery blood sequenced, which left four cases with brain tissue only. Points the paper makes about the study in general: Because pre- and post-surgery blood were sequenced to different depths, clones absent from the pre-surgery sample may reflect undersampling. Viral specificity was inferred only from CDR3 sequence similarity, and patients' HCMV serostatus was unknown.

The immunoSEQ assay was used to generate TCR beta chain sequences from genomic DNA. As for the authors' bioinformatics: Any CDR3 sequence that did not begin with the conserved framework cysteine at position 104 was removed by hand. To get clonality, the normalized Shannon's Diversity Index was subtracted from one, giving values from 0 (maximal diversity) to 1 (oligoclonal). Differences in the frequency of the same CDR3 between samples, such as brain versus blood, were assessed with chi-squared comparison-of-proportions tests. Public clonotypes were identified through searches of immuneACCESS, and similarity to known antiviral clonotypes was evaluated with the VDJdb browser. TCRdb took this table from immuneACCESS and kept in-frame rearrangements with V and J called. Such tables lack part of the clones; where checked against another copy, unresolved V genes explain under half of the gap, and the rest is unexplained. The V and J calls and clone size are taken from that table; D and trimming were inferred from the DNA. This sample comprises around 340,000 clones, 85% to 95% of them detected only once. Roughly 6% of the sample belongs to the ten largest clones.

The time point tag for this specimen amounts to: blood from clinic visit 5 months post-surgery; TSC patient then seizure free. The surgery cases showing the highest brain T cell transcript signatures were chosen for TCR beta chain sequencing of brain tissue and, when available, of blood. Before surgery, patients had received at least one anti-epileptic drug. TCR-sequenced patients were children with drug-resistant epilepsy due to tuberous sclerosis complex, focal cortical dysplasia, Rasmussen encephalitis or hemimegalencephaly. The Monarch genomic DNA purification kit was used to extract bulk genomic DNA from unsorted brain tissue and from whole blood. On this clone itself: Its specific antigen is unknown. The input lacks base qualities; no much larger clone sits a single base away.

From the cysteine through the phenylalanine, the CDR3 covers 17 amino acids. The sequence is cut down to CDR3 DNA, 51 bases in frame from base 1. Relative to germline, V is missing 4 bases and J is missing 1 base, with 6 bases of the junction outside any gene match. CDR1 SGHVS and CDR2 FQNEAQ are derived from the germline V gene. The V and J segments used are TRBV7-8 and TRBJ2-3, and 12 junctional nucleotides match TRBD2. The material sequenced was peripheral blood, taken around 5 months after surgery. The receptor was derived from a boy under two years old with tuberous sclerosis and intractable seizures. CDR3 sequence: CASSSRTSGIRTDTQYF. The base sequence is TGTGCCAGCAGCTCAAGGACTAGCGGGATTCGCACAGATACGCAGTATTTT.